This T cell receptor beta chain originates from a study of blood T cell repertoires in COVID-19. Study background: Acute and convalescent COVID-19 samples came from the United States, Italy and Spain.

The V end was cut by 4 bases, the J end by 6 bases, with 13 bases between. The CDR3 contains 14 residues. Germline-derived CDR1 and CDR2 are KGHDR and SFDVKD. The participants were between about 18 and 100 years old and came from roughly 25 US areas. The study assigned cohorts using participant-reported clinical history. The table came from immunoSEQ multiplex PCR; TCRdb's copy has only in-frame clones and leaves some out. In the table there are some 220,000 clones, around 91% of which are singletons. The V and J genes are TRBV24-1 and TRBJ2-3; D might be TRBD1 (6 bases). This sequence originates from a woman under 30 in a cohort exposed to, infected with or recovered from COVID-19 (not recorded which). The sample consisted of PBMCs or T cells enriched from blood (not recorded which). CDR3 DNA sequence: TGTGCCACCAGTGACCCGGGACAAGATGATACGCAGTATTTT. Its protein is CATSDPGQDDTQYF.